The sequence of this TCR beta chain was determined in a study of radiation and T cells in renal cell carcinoma. TCRdb's copy holds only in-frame clones and misses some; the assay was immunoSEQ multiplex PCR. The sample consists of 50,000 to 65,000 clones, more than 60% of them appearing once. Regarding time point: blood 4 weeks post-SBRT, at nephrectomy. The treatment: 15 Gy SBRT to primary tumor, nephrectomy 4 weeks later. Nephrectomy followed 15 Gy stereotactic body radiation by 4 weeks. Blood was sampled at baseline, 2 weeks and 4 weeks after SBRT. The study's findings and limits: From baseline, blood top tumor clonotypes peaked at 2 weeks post-radiation.

For this clone: What it binds is not known.

This sequence originates from a man aged 60 to 75 with renal cell carcinoma. The sample was blood, taken from a patient whose treatment included radiotherapy and nephrectomy.

CDR3 bases: TGTGCCAGCTCACCAGTCAGGCAGGGGGCGCCTGGGGCCAACGTCCTGACTTTC. This translates into CASSPVRQGAPGANVLTF. The V call is TRBV18, the J call TRBJ2-6, with TRBD1 identical over 8 bases. The CDR3 consists of 18 residues. Trimming removed 2 bases from V and 2 bases from J; junction bases left unmatched: 8. Germline V lookup: CDR1 KGHSH, CDR2 LQKENI.